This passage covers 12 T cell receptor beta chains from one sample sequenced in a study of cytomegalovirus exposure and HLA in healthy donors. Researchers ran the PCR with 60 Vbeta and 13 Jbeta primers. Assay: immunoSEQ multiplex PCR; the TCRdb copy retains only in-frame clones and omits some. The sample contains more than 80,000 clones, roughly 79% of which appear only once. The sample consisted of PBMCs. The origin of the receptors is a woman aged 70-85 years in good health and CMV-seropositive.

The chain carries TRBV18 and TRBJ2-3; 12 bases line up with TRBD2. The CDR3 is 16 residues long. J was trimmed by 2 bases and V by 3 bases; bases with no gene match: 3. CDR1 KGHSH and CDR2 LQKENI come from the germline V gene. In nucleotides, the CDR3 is TGTGCCAGCTCACCCAGACTAGCGGGGGTCACAGATACGCAGTATTTT. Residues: CASSPRLAGVTDTQYF.

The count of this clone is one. The CDR3 DNA reads TGTGCCAGCAGCCCGTCGGGTTTCAGTCAGCCCCAGCATTTT. It yields the protein CASSPSGFSQPQHF. The rearrangement uses TRBV28 and TRBJ1-5; D remains unclear. V lost 6 bases, J lost 6 bases, and 15 bases lay in between. Germline V gene sequence: CDR1 MDHEN, CDR2 SYDVKM. This CDR3 has 14 residues.

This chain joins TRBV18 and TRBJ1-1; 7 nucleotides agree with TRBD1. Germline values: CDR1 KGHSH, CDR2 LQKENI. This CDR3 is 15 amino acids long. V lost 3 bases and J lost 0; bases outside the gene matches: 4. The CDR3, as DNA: TGTGCCAGCTCACCGACTACAGGGGTGAACACTGAAGCTTTCTTT. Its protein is CASSPTTGVNTEAFF.

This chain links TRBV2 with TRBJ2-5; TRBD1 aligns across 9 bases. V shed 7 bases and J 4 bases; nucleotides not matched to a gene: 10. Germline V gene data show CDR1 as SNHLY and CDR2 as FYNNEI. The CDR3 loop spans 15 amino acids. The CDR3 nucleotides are TGTGCCAGCACCTTGGACAGGGGAGAAAGAGAGACCCAGTACTTC. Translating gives CASTLDRGERETQYF.

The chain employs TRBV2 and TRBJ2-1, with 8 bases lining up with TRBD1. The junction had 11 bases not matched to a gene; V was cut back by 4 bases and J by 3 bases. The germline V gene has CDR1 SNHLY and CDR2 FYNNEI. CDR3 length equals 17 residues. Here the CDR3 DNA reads TGTGCCAGCAGTGGACTTGGACAGGGCTTAAACTACAATGAGCAGTTCTTC. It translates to CASSGLGQGLNYNEQFF.

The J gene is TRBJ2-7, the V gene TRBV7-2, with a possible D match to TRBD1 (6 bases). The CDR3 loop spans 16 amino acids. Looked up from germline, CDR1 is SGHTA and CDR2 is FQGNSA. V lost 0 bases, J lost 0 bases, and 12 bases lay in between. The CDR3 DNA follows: TGTGCCAGCAGCTTAGCGGGGACACTAAGCTCCTACGAGCAGTACTTC. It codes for CASSLAGTLSSYEQYF.

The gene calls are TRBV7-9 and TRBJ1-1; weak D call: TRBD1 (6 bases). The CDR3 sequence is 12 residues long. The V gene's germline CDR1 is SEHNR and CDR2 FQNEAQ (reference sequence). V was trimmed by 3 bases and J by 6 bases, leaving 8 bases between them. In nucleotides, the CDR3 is TGTGCCAGCAGCTTGGACAGTCCTGAAGCTTTCTTT. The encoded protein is CASSLDSPEAFF. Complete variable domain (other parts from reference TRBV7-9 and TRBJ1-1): DTGVSQNPRHKITKRGQNVTFRCDPISEHNRLYWYRQTLGQGPEFLTYFQNEAQLEKSRLLSDRFSAERPKGSFSTLEIQRTEQGDSAMYLCASSLDSPEAFFGQGTRLTVV.

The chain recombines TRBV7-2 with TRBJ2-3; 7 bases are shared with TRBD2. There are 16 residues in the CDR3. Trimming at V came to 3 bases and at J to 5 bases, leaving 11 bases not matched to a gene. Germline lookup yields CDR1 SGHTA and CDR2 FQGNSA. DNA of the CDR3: TGTGCCAGCAGCTTTTTATCGGGGGGTAGGGGAGATACGCAGTATTTT. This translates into CASSFLSGGRGDTQYF.

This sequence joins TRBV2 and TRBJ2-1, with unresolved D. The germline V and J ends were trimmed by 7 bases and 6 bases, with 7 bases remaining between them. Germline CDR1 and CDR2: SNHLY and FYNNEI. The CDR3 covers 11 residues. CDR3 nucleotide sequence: TGTGCCAGCACTTACAGCAATGAGCAGTTCTTC. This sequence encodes CASTYSNEQFF.

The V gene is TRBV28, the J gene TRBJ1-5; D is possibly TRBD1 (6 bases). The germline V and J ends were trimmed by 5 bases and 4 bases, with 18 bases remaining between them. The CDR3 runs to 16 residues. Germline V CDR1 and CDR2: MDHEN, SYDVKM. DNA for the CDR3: TGTGCCAGCAGTCCTCATACAGGGTCAGGAAATCAGCCCCAGCATTTT. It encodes CASSPHTGSGNQPQHF.

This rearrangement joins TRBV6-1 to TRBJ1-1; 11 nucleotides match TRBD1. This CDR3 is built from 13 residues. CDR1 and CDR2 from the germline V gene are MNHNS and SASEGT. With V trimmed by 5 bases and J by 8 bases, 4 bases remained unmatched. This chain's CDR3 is CASSWTGGREAFF. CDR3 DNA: TGTGCCAGCAGTTGGACAGGGGGCCGAGAAGCTTTCTTT.

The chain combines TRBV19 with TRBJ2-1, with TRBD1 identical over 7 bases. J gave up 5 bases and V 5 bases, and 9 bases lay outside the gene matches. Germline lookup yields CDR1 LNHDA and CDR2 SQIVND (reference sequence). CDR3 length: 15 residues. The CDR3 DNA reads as TGTGCCAGTAGTCCCCGGGACAGACCTGACAATGAGCAGTTCTTC. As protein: CASSPRDRPDNEQFF.